This T cell receptor (beta chain) was observed in a study of control samples from healthy donors and cancer patients. Clones were read by immunoSEQ multiplex PCR, and TCRdb kept only the in-frame ones, dropping some. The sample contains approximately 110,000 clones, approximately 91% of which appear only once. Trimming at V came to 1 base and at J to 10 bases, leaving 1 base not matched to a gene. The CDR3 covers 14 residues. Germline V CDR1 and CDR2: SEHNR, FQNEAQ (reference sequence). The TCR was taken from a young woman in good health. The chain is built from TRBV7-9 and TRBJ1-6, with 10 bases identical to TRBD1. Material for sequencing was blood. The CDR3 is CASSLEGQGSPLHF. DNA of the CDR3: TGTGCCAGCAGCTTAGAGGGACAGGGGTCACCCCTCCACTTT.